Following are 27 T cell receptor beta chains from one sample sequenced in a study of CD8 T cells in Susac syndrome. RNA in amounts of roughly 0.5 to 1 ug was reverse transcribed with random hexamers. TCRdb reprocessed the immunoSEQ multiplex PCR reads via MiXCR and lists one record per CDR3 protein. This sample has 65,000 to 85,000 distinct CDR3 sequences, with 90% to 95% found just once. Sequencing input: CD8+ T cells from PBMCs. Receptors were obtained from a human donor with Susac syndrome.

The chain carries TRBV12-3 or TRBV12-4 and TRBJ2-7; D not resolved. The CDR3 consists of 16 residues. The ends were cut back, 3 bases at V and 3 bases at J, with 18 bases in the middle. In nucleotides, the CDR3 is TGTGCCAGCAGTTTGTTAGTAACATCCCCTAACTACGAGCAGTACTTC. Encoded protein: CASSLLVTSPNYEQYF.

This clonotype showed up just a few times. The chain links TRBV6-6 to TRBJ2-5, with D maybe TRBD1 (5 bases). V lost 2 bases and J 4 bases, leaving 5 bases between the germline ends. CDR3 length: 12 residues. The germline V gene has CDR1 MNHNY and CDR2 SVGAGI (reference sequence). CDR3 amino acids: CASSYRGETQYF. CDR3 DNA: TGTGCCAGCAGTTACAGGGGAGAGACCCAGTACTTC.

The chain uses TRBV12-3 or TRBV12-4 and TRBJ2-7; either TRBD1 or TRBD2 may fit D (5 bases each). The CDR3 loop spans 17 amino acids. V lost 3 bases and J 0 bases, leaving 18 bases between the germline ends. CDR3 in amino acids: CASSFAGGGASSYEQYF. In DNA form, the CDR3 reads TGTGCCAGCAGTTTCGCGGGCGGTGGGGCCAGCTCCTACGAGCAGTACTTC.

The chain joins TRBV7-6 to TRBJ2-5; possibly TRBD2 for D (6 bases). CDR1 SGHVS and CDR2 FNYEAQ come from the germline V gene. The CDR3 has 17 residues. Trimming stripped 4 bases from V and 3 bases from J, with 21 bases between. The chain's CDR3 is CASSSTTSPRPKETQYF. In nucleotides, the CDR3 is TGTGCCAGCAGCTCCACCACTAGCCCCAGACCCAAAGAGACCCAGTACTTC.

The chain links TRBV5-1 to TRBJ2-2; D not resolved. CDR1 and CDR2 from the germline V gene are SGHRS and YFSETQ. The CDR3 totals 15 residues. V gave up 3 bases and J gave up 0 bases, with 9 bases separating them. For the CDR3, the DNA is TGCGCCAGCAGCTCCACCACTTCGAACACCGGGGAGCTGTTTTTT. Protein sequence: CASSSTTSNTGELFF.

This sequence joins TRBV7-3 and TRBJ2-1; no clear D gene. The V gene lost 0 bases and the J gene lost 8 bases, with 8 bases spanning the gap. CDR1 is SGHTA and CDR2 is FQGTGA in the germline V gene. The CDR3 spans 13 residues. Here the CDR3 reads CASSLTAVHEQFF. The CDR3, as DNA: TGTGCCAGCAGCTTAACTGCCGTGCATGAGCAGTTCTTC. Together with reference TRBV7-3 and TRBJ2-1, the CDR3 gives the full variable domain: GAGVSQTPSNKVTEKGKYVELRCDPISGHTALYWYRQSLGQGPEFLIYFQGTGAADDSGLPNDRFFAVRPEGSVSTLKIQRTERGDSAVYLCASSLTAVHEQFFGPGTRLTVL.

V is TRBV20-1 and J is TRBJ2-7; TRBD2 aligns across 7 bases. The J segment lost 4 bases and the V segment lost 6 bases, leaving 9 bases of the junction unmatched. CDR3 length equals 13 residues. CDR1 and CDR2 from the germline V gene are DFQATT and SNEGSKA (reference sequence). The CDR3 loop reads CSAGAGDSYEQYF. Here the CDR3 DNA reads TGCAGTGCGGGTGCGGGGGACTCTTACGAGCAGTACTTC.

This clonotype was detected only once. The chain has TRBV12-3 or TRBV12-4 and TRBJ2-2; 7 nucleotides align to TRBD2. Trimming cost V 3 bases and J 7 bases; bases outside gene matches: 14. This CDR3 is built from 17 residues. CDR3 amino acids: CASSFFKGRAVGGELFF. The CDR3 region has the DNA TGTGCCAGCAGTTTCTTTAAAGGGAGGGCCGTGGGCGGGGAGCTGTTTTTT.

Comments on this clonotype: The junction departs from germline at one end; a sequencing error may be responsible. V gene TRBV12-3 or TRBV12-4 combines with J gene TRBJ2-7, with D maybe TRBD2 (5 bases). The CDR3 is 13 residues long. The CDR3 nucleotides read TGTGCCAGCAGGTTAGACGGGGCCTACGAGCAGTACTTC. Protein: CASRLDGAYEQYF.

V is TRBV20-1 and J is TRBJ1-5, with a tentative D call TRBD1 (5 bases). This CDR3 contains 16 residues. The V gene's germline CDR1 is DFQATT and CDR2 SNEGSKA (reference sequence). The V gene lost 0 bases and the J gene lost 2 bases, with 14 bases spanning the gap. In DNA, the CDR3 is TGCAGTGCTAGAGATAGGAAAAGGGGTGGCAATCAGCCCCAGCATTTT. Encoded protein: CSARDRKRGGNQPQHF.

V usage is TRBV27 and J usage is TRBJ1-5; D remains ambiguous. With 0 bases removed from V and 2 bases from J, the gap between germline ends came to 14 bases. The CDR3 is 17 residues long. Per the germline V gene, CDR1 is MNHEY and CDR2 is SMNVEV (reference sequence). The CDR3 loop reads CASSLSGFNGGNQPQHF. The CDR3 region has the DNA TGTGCCAGCAGTTTATCGGGGTTCAACGGCGGCAATCAGCCCCAGCATTTT.

The rearrangement links TRBV11-2 to TRBJ2-7, with TRBD1 identical over 9 bases. Germline-derived CDR1 and CDR2 are SGHAT and FQNNGV. The CDR3 has 15 residues. The trim removed 1 base at V and 4 bases at J, leaving 5 bases unmatched. The CDR3 region has the DNA TGTGCCAGCAGCTTAGCGGGACAGGGATTATACGAGCAGTACTTC. Translation: CASSLAGQGLYEQYF.

J is TRBJ1-2 and V is TRBV12-3 or TRBV12-4; 7 positions match TRBD1. The CDR3 is made up of 14 amino acids. V lost 6 bases to trimming and J lost 4 bases; unmatched junction nucleotides: 8. The CDR3 sequence: CASSPGTEAYGYTF. The CDR3 DNA follows: TGTGCCAGCAGCCCCGGGACAGAGGCCTATGGCTACACCTTC.

The gene calls are TRBV25-1 and TRBJ2-1; a weak D match, TRBD2 (6 bases). V shed 4 bases and J shed 8 bases, with 15 bases lying between them. The germline gives CDR1 MGHDK, CDR2 SYGVNS. The CDR3 loop spans 14 amino acids. The CDR3: CASSVAGWNDEQFF. In nucleotides, the CDR3 is TGTGCCAGCAGTGTGGCGGGGTGGAATGATGAGCAGTTCTTC.

The chain employs TRBV20-1 and TRBJ1-5; D is perhaps TRBD1 (5 bases). The CDR3 consists of 16 residues. Germline CDR1 is DFQATT and CDR2 is SNEGSKA (reference sequence). Trimming took off 0 bases at V and 4 bases at J, with 16 bases between the two ends. In DNA form, the CDR3 reads TGCAGTGCTAGAGATCGGGGGACTGCTGATAATCAGCCCCAGCATTTT. Its protein is CSARDRGTADNQPQHF.

Concerning this clonotype: The junction shows a germline mismatch at one end, possibly a read error. The chain combines TRBV20-1 with TRBJ2-7, with 11 bases that match TRBD2. The CDR3 has 13 amino acids. Looked up from germline, CDR1 is DFQATT and CDR2 is SNEGSKA (reference sequence). The CDR3 nucleotides read TGCAGTGCTAGAGATATGAAACTAGCGGGAGTGAGCTTC. This translates into CSARDMKLAGVSF.

V usage is TRBV23-1 and J usage is TRBJ2-3; maybe TRBD2 (6 bases). TRBV23-1 is an ORF; its function is uncertain. CDR3 length: 17 amino acids. V lost 3 bases to trimming and J lost 6 bases, with 22 bases between them. The CDR3 loop is CASSQNHRDFIGDTQYF. The CDR3 DNA is TGCGCCAGCAGTCAGAACCACCGGGACTTTATAGGGGATACGCAGTATTTT.

This clonotype was counted once. This chain uses TRBV5-1 with TRBJ1-1, with 8 bases identical to TRBD1. The V gene end was trimmed by 1 base and the J gene end by 5 bases; junction bases not matched to a gene: 4. Looked up from germline, CDR1 is SGHRS and CDR2 is YFSETQ. CDR3 length: 14 residues. CDR3 residues: CASSLTGGKTEAFF. DNA of the CDR3: TGCGCCAGCAGCTTGACAGGGGGTAAAACTGAAGCTTTCTTT.

J is TRBJ2-3 and V is TRBV6-4; TRBD2 matches at 15 bases. V shed 2 bases, J shed 4 bases, and the junction held 4 bases outside the gene matches. Looked up from germline, CDR1 is MRHNA and CDR2 is SNTAGT. There are 17 residues in the CDR3. The CDR3 sequence is CASSDTGLAGGSDTQYF. The CDR3 bases are TGTGCCAGCAGTGACACCGGACTAGCGGGAGGGTCAGATACGCAGTATTTT.

The chain recombines TRBV5-8 with TRBJ1-5, with a tentative D call TRBD1 (6 bases). The germline V and J ends were trimmed by 1 base and 1 base, with 12 bases remaining between them. CDR3 length: 16 amino acids. Germline V gene sequence: CDR1 SGHTS, CDR2 YDEGEE. In DNA, the CDR3 is TGTGCCAGCAGCTTGTACAGGGCAAGGAGCAATCAGCCCCAGCATTTT. Protein: CASSLYRARSNQPQHF.

The chain joins TRBV3-1 to TRBJ1-1; TRBD1 is a possible D gene (6 bases). V was shortened by 1 base and J by 5 bases, with 8 bases between the two germline ends. This CDR3 region has 13 residues. CDR1 LGHDT and CDR2 YNNKEL come from the germline V gene (reference sequence). CDR3 loop: CASSQAGATEAFF. DNA of the CDR3: TGTGCCAGCAGCCAAGCGGGGGCTACTGAAGCTTTCTTT.

The rearrangement uses TRBV20-1 and TRBJ2-5, with D perhaps TRBD1 (6 bases). CDR1 and CDR2 (germline): DFQATT, SNEGSKA (reference sequence). V gave up 6 bases and J gave up 5 bases, with 16 bases separating them. This CDR3 has 13 residues. The CDR3 region has the DNA TGCAGTGCGTCTCCCCAGGGGCCGGAGACCCAGTACTTC. It is translated as CSASPQGPETQYF.

The chain uses TRBV20-1 and TRBJ1-1, with D possibly being TRBD1 (6 bases). CDR3 length: 13 amino acids. Germline values: CDR1 DFQATT, CDR2 SNEGSKA (reference sequence). Trimming shortened V by 5 bases and J by 1 base, and 11 bases separated the two germline ends. The CDR3 loop reads CSAPDRSNTEAFF. The CDR3 DNA follows: TGCAGTGCTCCGGACAGATCGAACACTGAAGCTTTCTTT.

The gene calls are TRBV6-6 and TRBJ1-2; possibly TRBD1 for D (5 bases). Trimming pared 10 bases from V and 4 bases from J, leaving 10 bases between. The CDR3 is 11 amino acids. Germline V gene data show CDR1 as MNHNY and CDR2 as SVGAGI (reference sequence). CDR3 DNA sequence: TGTGCCATTTGGGACGGCTATGGCTACACCTTC. This gives the protein CAIWDGYGYTF.

This chain uses TRBV11-2 with TRBJ1-1; no clear D. Germline CDR1 SGHAT, CDR2 FQNNGV. This CDR3 comprises 13 residues. Trimming shortened V by 5 bases and J by 0 bases, and 7 bases separated the two germline ends. In DNA form, the CDR3 reads TGTGCCAGCAGCGACTATATGAACACTGAAGCTTTCTTT. Protein product: CASSDYMNTEAFF.

This clonotype has more than one count but fewer than ten. This chain links TRBV2 with TRBJ2-7, with TRBD1 identical over 9 bases. CDR1 and CDR2 from the germline V gene are SNHLY and FYNNEI. With V trimmed by 4 bases and J by 4 bases, 11 bases remained unmatched. The CDR3 length is 16 residues. The DNA of the CDR3 is TGTGCCAGCAGTGTCCCGGGACAGGGCGTTTCGTACGAGCAGTACTTC. This translates into CASSVPGQGVSYEQYF. The full variable domain, completed using reference TRBV2 and TRBJ2-7, is EPEVTQTPSHQVTQMGQEVILRCVPISNHLYFYWYRQILGQKVEFLVSFYNNEISEKSEIFDDQFSVERPDGSNFTLKIRSTKLEDSAMYFCASSVPGQGVSYEQYFGPGTRLTVT.

The J gene is TRBJ1-2, the V gene TRBV3-1; 11 bases agree with TRBD1. Germline V gene lookup returns CDR1 LGHDT and CDR2 YNNKEL (reference sequence). V trimming: 5 bases; J trimming: 7 bases; junction bases outside the gene matches: 15. The CDR3 is 17 amino acids. The CDR3 region is CASSYRDRGLNAGGYTF. The CDR3 DNA reads as TGTGCCAGCAGCTACCGGGACAGGGGGTTAAATGCAGGTGGCTACACCTTC.